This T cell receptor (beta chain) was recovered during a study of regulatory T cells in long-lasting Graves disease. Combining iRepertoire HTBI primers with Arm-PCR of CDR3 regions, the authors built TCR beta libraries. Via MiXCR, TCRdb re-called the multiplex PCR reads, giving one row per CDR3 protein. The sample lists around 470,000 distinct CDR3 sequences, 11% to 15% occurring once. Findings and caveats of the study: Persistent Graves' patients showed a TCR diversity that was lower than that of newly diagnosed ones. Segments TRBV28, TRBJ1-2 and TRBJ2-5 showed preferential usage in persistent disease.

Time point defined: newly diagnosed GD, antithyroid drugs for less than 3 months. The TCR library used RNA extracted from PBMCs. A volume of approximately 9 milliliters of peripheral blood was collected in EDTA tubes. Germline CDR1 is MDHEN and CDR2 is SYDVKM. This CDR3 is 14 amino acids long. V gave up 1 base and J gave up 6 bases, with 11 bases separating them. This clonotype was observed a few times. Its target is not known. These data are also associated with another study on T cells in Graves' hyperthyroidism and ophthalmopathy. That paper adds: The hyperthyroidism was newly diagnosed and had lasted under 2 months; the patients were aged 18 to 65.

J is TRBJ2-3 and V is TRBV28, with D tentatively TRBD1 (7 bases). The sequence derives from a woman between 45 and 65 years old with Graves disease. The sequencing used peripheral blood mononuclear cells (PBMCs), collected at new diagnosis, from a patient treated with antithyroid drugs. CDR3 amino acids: CASSLSRGRDTQYF. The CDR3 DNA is TGTGCCAGCAGTTTATCCAGGGGGAGGGATACGCAGTATTTT.